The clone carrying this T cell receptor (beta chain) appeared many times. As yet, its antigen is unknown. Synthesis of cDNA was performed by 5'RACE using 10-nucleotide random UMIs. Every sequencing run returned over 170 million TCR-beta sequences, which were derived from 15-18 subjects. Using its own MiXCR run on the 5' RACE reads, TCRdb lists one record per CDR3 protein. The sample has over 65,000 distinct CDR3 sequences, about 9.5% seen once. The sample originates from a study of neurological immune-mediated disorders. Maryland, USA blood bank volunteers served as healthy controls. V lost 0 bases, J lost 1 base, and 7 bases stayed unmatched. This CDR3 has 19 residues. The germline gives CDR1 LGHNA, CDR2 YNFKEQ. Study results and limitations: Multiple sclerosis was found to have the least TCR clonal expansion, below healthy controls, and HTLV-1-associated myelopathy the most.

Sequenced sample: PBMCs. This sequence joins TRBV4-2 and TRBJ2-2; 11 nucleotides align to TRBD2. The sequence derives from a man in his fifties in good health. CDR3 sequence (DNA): TGTGCCAGCAGCCAAGATAGCGGGGGGGCTTGGAGGAACACCGGGGAGCTGTTTTTT. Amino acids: CASSQDSGGAWRNTGELFF.